The 17 T cell receptor beta chains below were found in one sample sequenced in a study of T cell responses to AZD1222 COVID-19 vaccine. Sequencing was performed with immunoSEQ multiplex PCR; in TCRdb, only in-frame clones are kept and a portion is missing. The sample has approximately 180,000 clones; 90% are singletons. This sample comprised peripheral blood, obtained on day 0 of AZD1222 vaccination. Receptor source: an adult in good health.

The rearrangement links TRBV24-1 to TRBJ1-5; D call uncertain. CDR3 size: 18 residues. Trimming cost V 3 bases and J 0 bases, with 17 bases left between them. Germline V lookup: CDR1 KGHDR, CDR2 SFDVKD. The CDR3 loop is CATSDHQPPLVSNQPQHF. CDR3 sequence (DNA): TGTGCCACCAGTGATCATCAGCCGCCCCTCGTTAGCAATCAGCCCCAGCATTTT.

The chain is built from TRBV2 and TRBJ1-2, with D possibly TRBD1 on 5 matching bases. This CDR3 region has 13 residues. V lost 5 bases and J lost 8, with 15 bases in between. Germline V lookup: CDR1 SNHLY, CDR2 FYNNEI. CDR3 region: CASSSGGSEGYTF. CDR3 nucleotide sequence: TGTGCCAGCAGTTCCGGGGGGTCGGAGGGCTACACCTTC.

The chain carries TRBV5-4 and TRBJ2-7, with a possible D match to TRBD1 (6 bases). Trimming removed 5 bases from V and 0 bases from J, with 15 bases in between. Germline CDR1 SGHNT, CDR2 YYREEE (reference sequence). CDR3 length: 15 amino acids. The CDR3 spells CASSIQGRSSYEQYF. The CDR3 bases are TGTGCCAGCAGTATACAGGGACGGAGCTCCTACGAGCAGTACTTC.

The J gene is TRBJ2-7, the V gene TRBV12-3 or TRBV12-4; a possible D gene is TRBD1 (6 bases). V was clipped by 3 bases and J by 2 bases, with 8 bases between them. The CDR3 is 13 residues long. CDR3 protein: CASSFGQTYEQYF. CDR3 DNA sequence: TGTGCCAGCAGTTTCGGACAGACCTACGAGCAGTACTTC.

V and J are TRBV27 and TRBJ1-4, with a possible D match to TRBD1 (6 bases). CDR1 is MNHEY and CDR2 is SMNVEV in the germline V gene (reference sequence). CDR3 length: 13 amino acids. Trimming stripped 7 bases from V and 6 bases from J, with 12 bases between. CDR3: CASTGQKYEKLFF. Here the CDR3 DNA reads TGTGCCAGCACTGGACAGAAGTATGAAAAACTGTTTTTT.

In DNA form, the CDR3 reads TGTGCCAGCAGTGACACCCCGGGGGCCCATGGCTACACCTTC. Translation gives CASSDTPGAHGYTF. The gene calls are TRBV6-1 and TRBJ1-2; D possibly corresponds to TRBD1 (6 bases). Germline CDR1 reads MNHNS; CDR2 reads SASEGT. The CDR3 contains 14 residues. V lost 3 bases, J lost 6 bases, and 14 bases lay in between.

This chain joins TRBV5-4 and TRBJ1-4, with D uncertain. The V gene lost 4 bases and the J gene lost 4 bases, with 14 bases spanning the gap. Germline assignment: CDR1 SGHNT and CDR2 YYREEE (reference sequence). The CDR3 consists of 15 residues. The CDR3, as DNA: TGTGCCAGCAGCGAGGGTGCGGTCCTTAATGAAAAACTGTTTTTT. As protein: CASSEGAVLNEKLFF.

The chain uses TRBV19 and TRBJ2-7; D gene ambiguous. CDR3 length equals 13 residues. Deletions cut 3 bases from V and 13 bases from J, with 19 bases between. The germline gives CDR1 LNHDA, CDR2 SQIVND (reference sequence). The CDR3 DNA is TGTGCCAGTAGTATGGATCTCGGTCCCCAGCGTTACTTC. The encoded protein is CASSMDLGPQRYF.

The chain is built from TRBV7-9 and TRBJ1-1; TRBD1 might be the D (5 bases). V was cut by 0 bases and J by 3 bases, with 8 bases left in between. Germline CDR1 SEHNR, CDR2 FQNEAQ (reference sequence). CDR3 size: 14 residues. The CDR3 here is CASSLAGTHTEAFF. The CDR3 DNA reads as TGTGCCAGCAGCTTAGCAGGGACCCACACTGAAGCTTTCTTT. Variable domain in full (rest from reference TRBV7-9 and TRBJ1-1): DTGVSQNPRHKITKRGQNVTFRCDPISEHNRLYWYRQTLGQGPEFLTYFQNEAQLEKSRLLSDRFSAERPKGSFSTLEIQRTEQGDSAMYLCASSLAGTHTEAFFGQGTRLTVV.

The chain links TRBV30 to TRBJ1-2; D ambiguous. Trimming stripped 5 bases from V and 7 bases from J, with 11 bases between. Germline V lookup: CDR1 GTSNPN, CDR2 SVGIG (reference sequence). This CDR3 is built from 11 residues. CDR3 amino acids: CAWLARGGYTF. The CDR3 coding sequence is TGTGCCTGGCTAGCGCGTGGTGGCTACACCTTC.

This clone was recorded a few times. The CDR3 DNA sequence: TGTGCCTGGAGTTTAGGGACTGGCAATCAGCCCCAGCATTTT. Protein product: CAWSLGTGNQPQHF. V and J are TRBV30 and TRBJ1-5; TRBD1 is a possible D gene (5 bases). CDR1 GTSNPN and CDR2 SVGIG come from the germline V gene (reference sequence). The V and J ends lost 2 bases and 2 bases respectively, with 10 bases between them. The CDR3 loop spans 14 amino acids.

This chain uses TRBV11-2 with TRBJ2-7, with unresolved D. Per germline, CDR1 SGHAT and CDR2 FQNNGV. V lost 2 bases and J 2 bases, leaving 13 bases between the germline ends. The CDR3 covers 15 residues. The CDR3 DNA sequence: TGTGCCAGCAGCTTAAATCCCGGCTCAACCTACGAGCAGTACTTC. Amino acid sequence: CASSLNPGSTYEQYF.

The chain links TRBV6-5 to TRBJ1-4, with 7 bases identical to TRBD1. Germline V gene data show CDR1 as MNHEY and CDR2 as SVGAGI. This CDR3 has 14 amino acids. J was trimmed by 8 bases and V by 6 bases; bases with no gene match: 9. This chain's CDR3 is CASSPTGMGEKLFF. The CDR3 nucleotides are TGTGCCAGCAGCCCGACAGGGATGGGCGAAAAACTGTTTTTT.

The chain joins TRBV7-9 to TRBJ2-3, with no clear D. The V gene's germline CDR1 is SEHNR and CDR2 FQNEAQ (reference sequence). V lost 1 base and J 7 bases, leaving 12 bases between the germline ends. The CDR3 runs to 14 residues. The chain's CDR3 is CASSLEGTVNTQYF. CDR3 bases: TGTGCCAGCAGCTTAGAGGGCACAGTCAATACGCAGTATTTT.

The chain employs TRBV5-5 and TRBJ1-2; weak D call: TRBD1 (6 bases). This CDR3 comprises 12 residues. Per germline, CDR1 SGHKS and CDR2 YYEKEE (reference sequence). V lost 6 bases and J lost 3, with 9 bases in between. The DNA for the CDR3 is TGTGCCAGCACCCGGACAGACTATGGCTACACCTTC. Translated: CASTRTDYGYTF.

J is TRBJ2-7 and V is TRBV6-5; possible D gene TRBD2, 5 bases. Trimming pared 6 bases from V and 5 bases from J, leaving 11 bases between. The germline V gene encodes CDR1 MNHEY and CDR2 SVGAGI. The CDR3 loop spans 12 amino acids. CDR3 protein: CASSREPDEQYF. The CDR3 DNA follows: TGTGCCAGCAGCCGGGAACCGGACGAGCAGTACTTC.

V is TRBV7-9 and J is TRBJ1-4; TRBD1 aligns across 7 bases. Per germline, CDR1 SEHNR and CDR2 FQNEAQ (reference sequence). V shed 5 bases and J 1 base; nucleotides not matched to a gene: 7. The CDR3 consists of 16 residues. CDR3 residues: CASSQVDRETNEKLFF. CDR3 nucleotide sequence: TGTGCCAGCAGCCAAGTCGACAGGGAAACTAATGAAAAACTGTTTTTT.